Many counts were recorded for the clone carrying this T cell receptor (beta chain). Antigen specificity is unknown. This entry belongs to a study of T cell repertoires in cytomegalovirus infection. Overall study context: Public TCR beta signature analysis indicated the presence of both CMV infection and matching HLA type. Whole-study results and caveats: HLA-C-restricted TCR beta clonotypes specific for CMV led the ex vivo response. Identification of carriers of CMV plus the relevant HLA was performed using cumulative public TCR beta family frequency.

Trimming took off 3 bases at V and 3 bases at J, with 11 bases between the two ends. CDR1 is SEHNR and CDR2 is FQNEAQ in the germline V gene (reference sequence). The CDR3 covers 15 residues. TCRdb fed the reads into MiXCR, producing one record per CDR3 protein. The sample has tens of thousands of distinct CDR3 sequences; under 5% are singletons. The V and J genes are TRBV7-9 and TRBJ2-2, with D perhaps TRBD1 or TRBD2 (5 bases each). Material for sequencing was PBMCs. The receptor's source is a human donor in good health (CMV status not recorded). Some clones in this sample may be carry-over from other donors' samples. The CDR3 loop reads CASSFSGTDTGELFF. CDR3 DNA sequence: TGTGCCAGCAGCTTCTCAGGGACGGACACCGGGGAGCTGTTTTTT.